The 3 T cell receptor beta chains given below trace back to one sample, sequenced in a study of stem cell transplantation in POMP-related autoinflammatory disease. Clones were sequenced by immunoSEQ multiplex PCR, and TCRdb holds only the in-frame ones, with some missing. The sample consists of over 8,000 clones, roughly 77% of them appearing once. The sample in question was CD4+ T cells from PBMCs, obtained after stem cell transplantation. Receptors were obtained from a human patient with POMP-related autoinflammation and immune dysregulation (PRAID). The graft donor may have contributed some T cells.

This chain links TRBV12-3 or TRBV12-4 with TRBJ1-2, with D uncertain. This CDR3 contains 13 residues. The V gene lost 6 bases and the J gene lost 2 bases, with 10 bases spanning the gap. CDR3 sequence reads: CASRAGINYGYTF. CDR3 nucleotide sequence: TGTGCCAGCAGGGCCGGGATAAACTATGGCTACACCTTC.

CDR3 in amino acids: CASRLIPTGGTGELFF. The CDR3 bases are TGCGCCAGCAGACTGATCCCGACAGGGGGGACCGGGGAGCTGTTTTTT. The chain is built from TRBV5-1 and TRBJ2-2; 9 positions agree with TRBD1. The CDR3 sequence is 16 residues long. Germline CDR1 and CDR2: SGHRS and YFSETQ. The ends lost 5 bases at V and 5 bases at J; junction bases unmatched: 10.

The CDR3 is CASSLDYGTSNNEQFF. In DNA form, the CDR3 reads TGTGCCAGCAGCTTGGACTACGGGACTAGCAACAATGAGCAGTTCTTC. This chain joins TRBV7-9 and TRBJ2-1, with TRBD2 matching over 9 bases. V gave up 3 bases and J gave up 5 bases; unmatched junction bases: 8. Germline CDR1 reads SEHNR; CDR2 reads FQNEAQ (reference sequence). The CDR3 is 16 amino acids.